The 2 T cell receptor beta chains in this list originate from one sample, sequenced in a study of cytomegalovirus exposure and HLA in healthy donors. Primers included in the PCR were 60 Vbeta and 13 Jbeta primers. Generated by immunoSEQ multiplex PCR, the TCRdb table keeps only in-frame clones and is missing some. Counted here are 120,000 or so clones, about 84% occurring once; the ten biggest clones make up 3.5% to 4.5%. The sequencing sample was made of PBMCs. The receptors come from a man in his late teens or twenties in good health and CMV-seropositive.

The J gene is TRBJ1-1, the V gene TRBV6-6; perhaps TRBD1 as D (5 bases). Trimming cost V 5 bases and J 9 bases, with 13 bases left between them. The CDR3 contains 12 residues. The germline V gene has CDR1 MNHNY and CDR2 SVGAGI (reference sequence). CDR3 amino acids: CASSTQGSQAFF. The CDR3 DNA follows: TGTGCCAGCAGTACCCAGGGAAGTCAAGCTTTCTTT.

This chain connects TRBV19 to TRBJ2-3; 11 bases align to TRBD2. Germline V lookup: CDR1 LNHDA, CDR2 SQIVND (reference sequence). V lost 4 bases and J lost 7; bases outside the gene matches: 10. The CDR3 sequence is 16 residues long. CDR3 region: CASSKGGTSGRNTQYF. In DNA, the CDR3 is TGTGCCAGTAGTAAGGGGGGAACTAGCGGGAGAAATACGCAGTATTTT.